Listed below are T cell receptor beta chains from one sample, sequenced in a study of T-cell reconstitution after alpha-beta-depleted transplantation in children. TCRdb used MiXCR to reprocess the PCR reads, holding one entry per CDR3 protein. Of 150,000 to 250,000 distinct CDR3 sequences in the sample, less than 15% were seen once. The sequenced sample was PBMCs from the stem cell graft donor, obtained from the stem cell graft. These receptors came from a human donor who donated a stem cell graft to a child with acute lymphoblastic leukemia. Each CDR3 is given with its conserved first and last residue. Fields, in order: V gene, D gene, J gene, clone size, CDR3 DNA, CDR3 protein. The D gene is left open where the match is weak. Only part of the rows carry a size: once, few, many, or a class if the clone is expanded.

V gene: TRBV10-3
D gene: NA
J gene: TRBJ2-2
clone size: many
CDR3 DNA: TGTGCCATCAGTGACAAGGGCTCCACCGGGGAGCTGTTTTTT
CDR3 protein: CAISDKGSTGELFF

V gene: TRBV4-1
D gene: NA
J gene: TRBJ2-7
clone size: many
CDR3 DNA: TGCGCCAGCAGCCAAGACTCACGGGGATACGAGCAGTACTTC
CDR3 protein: CASSQDSRGYEQYF

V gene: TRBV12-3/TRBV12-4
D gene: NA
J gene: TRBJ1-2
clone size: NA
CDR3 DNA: TGTGCCAGCGCGTCGGACGGCTATGGCTACACCTTC
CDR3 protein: CASASDGYGYTF

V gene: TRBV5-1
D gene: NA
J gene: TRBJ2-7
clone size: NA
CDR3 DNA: TGCGCCAGCAGCTTGGTCGGCGGTCAGGGAATCTACGAGCAGTACTTC
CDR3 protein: CASSLVGGQGIYEQYF

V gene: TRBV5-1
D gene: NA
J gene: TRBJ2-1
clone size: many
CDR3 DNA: TGCGCCAGCAGCTCCTCAGTTGAGTCGGGGGTGCAGTTCTTC
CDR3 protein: CASSSSVESGVQFF

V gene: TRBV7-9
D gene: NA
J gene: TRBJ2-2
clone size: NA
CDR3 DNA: TGTGCCAGCAGCTTCTCGGGCACCGGGGAGCTGTTTTTT
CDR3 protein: CASSFSGTGELFF

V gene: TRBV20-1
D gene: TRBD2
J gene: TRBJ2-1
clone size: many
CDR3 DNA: TGCAGTGCTGAGACTAGCGGGAGTTGGAATGAGCAGTTCTTC
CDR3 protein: CSAETSGSWNEQFF

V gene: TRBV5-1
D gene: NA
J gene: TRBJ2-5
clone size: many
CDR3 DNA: TGCGCCAGCAGTCGGAGGACCGAGACCCAGTACTTC
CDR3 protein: CASSRRTETQYF

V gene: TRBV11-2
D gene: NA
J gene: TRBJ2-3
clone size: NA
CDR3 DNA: TGTGCCAGCAGCCCGACAGGGCGGGGTACAGATACGCAGTATTTT
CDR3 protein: CASSPTGRGTDTQYF

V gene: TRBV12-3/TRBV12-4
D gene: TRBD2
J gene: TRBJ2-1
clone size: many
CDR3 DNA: TGTGCCAGCAGGAGGACTAGCGGGGCCAACAATGAGCAGTTCTTC
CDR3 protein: CASRRTSGANNEQFF

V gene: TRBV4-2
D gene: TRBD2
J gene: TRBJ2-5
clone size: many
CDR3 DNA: TGTGCCAGCAGCCAAGACTGGACTAGCGGTCAAGAGACCCAGTACTTC
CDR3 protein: CASSQDWTSGQETQYF

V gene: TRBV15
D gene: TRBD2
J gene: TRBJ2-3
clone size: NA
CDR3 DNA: TGTGCCACCAGCAGGAATCTAGCGGCTAGCACAGATACGCAGTATTTT
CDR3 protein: CATSRNLAASTDTQYF

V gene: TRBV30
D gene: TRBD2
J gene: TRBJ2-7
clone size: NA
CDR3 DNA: TGTGCCTGGAGTGGGACTAGCGGGAGGTTCGAGCAGTACTTC
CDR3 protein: CAWSGTSGRFEQYF

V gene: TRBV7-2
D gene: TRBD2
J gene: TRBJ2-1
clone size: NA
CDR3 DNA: TGTGCCAGCAGCTTAGCGGGCCTAGCGGACAATGAGCAGTTCTTC
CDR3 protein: CASSLAGLADNEQFF

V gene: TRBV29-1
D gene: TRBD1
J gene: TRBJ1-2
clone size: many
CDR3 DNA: TGCAGCGTTAACAGAGGACAGGGTGGCTATGGCTACACCTTC
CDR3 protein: CSVNRGQGGYGYTF

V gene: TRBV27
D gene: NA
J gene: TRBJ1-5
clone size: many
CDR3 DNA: TGTGCCAGCAGTTTTCTCCCAGGGAGTAGCCAGCCCCAGCATTTT
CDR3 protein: CASSFLPGSSQPQHF

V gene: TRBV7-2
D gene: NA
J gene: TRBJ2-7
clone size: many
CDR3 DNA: TGTGCCAGCAGCTTAGAGGGCAGGGGACCCTACGAGCAGTACTTC
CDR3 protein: CASSLEGRGPYEQYF

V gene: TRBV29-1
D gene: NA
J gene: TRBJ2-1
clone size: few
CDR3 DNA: TGCAGCGTTGACGCAGGGTACAATGAGCAGTTCTTC
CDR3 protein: CSVDAGYNEQFF

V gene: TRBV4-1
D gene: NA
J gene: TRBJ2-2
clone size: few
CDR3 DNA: TGCGCCAGCAGCCATCCGATGGGGGAGCTGTTTTTT
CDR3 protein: CASSHPMGELFF

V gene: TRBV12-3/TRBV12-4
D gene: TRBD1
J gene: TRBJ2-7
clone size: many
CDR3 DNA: TGTGCCAGCAGTCCGGGACAGGGGGGCTACGAGCAGTACTTC
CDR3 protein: CASSPGQGGYEQYF

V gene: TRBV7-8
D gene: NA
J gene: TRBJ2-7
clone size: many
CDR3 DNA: TGTGCCAGCAGTCGAGTGGCCTGGCTTGTGGGCGAGCAGTACTTC
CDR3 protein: CASSRVAWLVGEQYF

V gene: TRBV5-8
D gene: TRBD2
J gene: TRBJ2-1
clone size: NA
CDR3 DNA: TGTGCCAGCAGCTTGGACGGGGGGAGCTCTGATGAGCAGTTCTTC
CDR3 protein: CASSLDGGSSDEQFF

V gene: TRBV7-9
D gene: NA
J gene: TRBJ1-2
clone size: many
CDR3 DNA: TGTGCCAGCAGCCCTCCGGCGCCCAACTATGGCTACACCTTC
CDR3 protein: CASSPPAPNYGYTF

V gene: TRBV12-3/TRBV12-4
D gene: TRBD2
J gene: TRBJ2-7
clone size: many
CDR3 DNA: TGTGCCAGCTTGTCTGGACTAGCGGGAAATTTCGAGCAGTACTTC
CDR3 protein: CASLSGLAGNFEQYF

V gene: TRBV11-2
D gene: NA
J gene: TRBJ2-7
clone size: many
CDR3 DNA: TGTGCCAGCAGCTTATACACAGGACCCTTCTACGAGCAGTACTTC
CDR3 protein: CASSLYTGPFYEQYF

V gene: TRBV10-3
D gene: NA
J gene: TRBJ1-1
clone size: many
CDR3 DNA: TGTGCCATCAGTGATCAGTTGCAGGAAGTGAACACTGAAGCTTTCTTT
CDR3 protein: CAISDQLQEVNTEAFF

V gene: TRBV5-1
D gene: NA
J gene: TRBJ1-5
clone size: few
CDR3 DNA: TGCGCCAGCAGCTTAGGGGGGGCGGGGAATCAGCCCCAGCATTTT
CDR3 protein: CASSLGGAGNQPQHF

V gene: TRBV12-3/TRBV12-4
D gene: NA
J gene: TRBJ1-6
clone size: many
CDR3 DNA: TGTGCCAGCAGTCGGGATTGGAATTCACCCCTCCACTTT
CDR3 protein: CASSRDWNSPLHF

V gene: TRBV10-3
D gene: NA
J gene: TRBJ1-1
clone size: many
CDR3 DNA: TGTGCCATCAGTGAGTCTAAGGTTGAAGCTTTCTTT
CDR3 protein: CAISESKVEAFF

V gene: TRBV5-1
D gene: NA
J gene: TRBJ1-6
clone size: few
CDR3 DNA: TGCGCCAGCAGCAGGGACCCGCGGAATTCACCCCTCCACTTT
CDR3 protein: CASSRDPRNSPLHF

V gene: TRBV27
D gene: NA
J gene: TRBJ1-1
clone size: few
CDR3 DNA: TGTGCCAGCAGCCAAATCACATTACGATTTGGCCCACGGAACCACACTGAAGCTTTCTTT
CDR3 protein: CASSQITLRFGPRNHTEAFF

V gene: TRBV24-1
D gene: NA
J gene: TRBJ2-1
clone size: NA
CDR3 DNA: TGTGCCACCAGTGGTGACTACTACAATGAGCAGTTCTTC
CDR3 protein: CATSGDYYNEQFF

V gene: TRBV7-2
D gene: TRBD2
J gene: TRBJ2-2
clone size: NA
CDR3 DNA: TGTGCCAGCAGCTTAGAGCTAGCGGGGGTGAACACCGGGGAGCTGTTTTTT
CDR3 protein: CASSLELAGVNTGELFF

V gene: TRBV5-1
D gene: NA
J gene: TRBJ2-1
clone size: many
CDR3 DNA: TGCGCCAGCAGCTTGCTACAGGACGAAAGTGAGCAGTTCTTC
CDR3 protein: CASSLLQDESEQFF

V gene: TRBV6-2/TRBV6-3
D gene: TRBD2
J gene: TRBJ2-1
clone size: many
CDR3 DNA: TGTGCCAGCAGTGGACTAGGCTACAATGAGCAGTTCTTC
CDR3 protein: CASSGLGYNEQFF

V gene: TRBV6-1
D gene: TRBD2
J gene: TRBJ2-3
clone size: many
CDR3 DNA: TGTGCCAGCTCCAGCGGGACTAGCACAGATACGCAGTATTTT
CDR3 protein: CASSSGTSTDTQYF

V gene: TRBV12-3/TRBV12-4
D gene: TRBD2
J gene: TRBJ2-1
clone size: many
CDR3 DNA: TGTGCCAGCAGTTTCAGGACTAGCGCCTCCAATGAGCAGTTCTTC
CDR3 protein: CASSFRTSASNEQFF

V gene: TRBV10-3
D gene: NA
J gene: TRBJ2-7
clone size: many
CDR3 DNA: TGTGCCATCAGTGAGTTTGGGCGGGACAGTCGAAACTACGAGCAGTACTTC
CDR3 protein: CAISEFGRDSRNYEQYF

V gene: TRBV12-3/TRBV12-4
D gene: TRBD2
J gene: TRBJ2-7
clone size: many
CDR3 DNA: TGTGCCAGCACCCTAGCCTCGGGAGGGCCTCACGAGCAGTACTTC
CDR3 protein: CASTLASGGPHEQYF

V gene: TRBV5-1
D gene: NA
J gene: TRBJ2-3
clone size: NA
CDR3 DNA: TGCGCCAGCAGCTTGGGCCCCCCGGGGCAGAATACGCAGTATTTT
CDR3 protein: CASSLGPPGQNTQYF

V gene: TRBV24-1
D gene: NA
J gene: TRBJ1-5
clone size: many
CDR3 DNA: TGTGCCACCTCCCGCGGGGATAGCAATCAGCCCCAGCATTTT
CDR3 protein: CATSRGDSNQPQHF

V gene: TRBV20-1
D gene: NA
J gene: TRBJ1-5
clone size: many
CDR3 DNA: TGCAGTGCTAGAGGGCAGCCTTATAGCAATCAGCCCCAGCATTTT
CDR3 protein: CSARGQPYSNQPQHF

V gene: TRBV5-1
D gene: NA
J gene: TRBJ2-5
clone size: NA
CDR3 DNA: TGCGCCAGCAGCTTGGTTGCTAGTCGAGAGACCCAGTACTTC
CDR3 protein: CASSLVASRETQYF

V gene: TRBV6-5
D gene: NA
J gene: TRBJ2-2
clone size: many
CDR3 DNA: TGTGCCACCCTAAACCCTCTAGGGCCGGAGCTGTTTTTT
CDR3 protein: CATLNPLGPELFF

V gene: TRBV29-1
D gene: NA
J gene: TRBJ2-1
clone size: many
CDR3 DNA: TGCAGTGACGTGGTCCCGAGTGGTGAGCAGTTCTTC
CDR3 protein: CSDVVPSGEQFF

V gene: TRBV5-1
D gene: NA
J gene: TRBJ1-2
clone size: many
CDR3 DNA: TGCGCCAGCAGCTTGGAAGGGTCAGTCTACACCTTC
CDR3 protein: CASSLEGSVYTF

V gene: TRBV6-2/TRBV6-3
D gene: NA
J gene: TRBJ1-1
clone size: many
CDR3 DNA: TGTGCCAGCAGTTACGTCTTGAACACTGAAGCTTTCTTT
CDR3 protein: CASSYVLNTEAFF

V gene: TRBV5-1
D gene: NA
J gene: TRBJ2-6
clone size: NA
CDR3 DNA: TGCGCCAGCGCTGGGGGCGGTAACTCTGGGGCCAACGGCCTGACTTTC
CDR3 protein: CASAGGGNSGANGLTF

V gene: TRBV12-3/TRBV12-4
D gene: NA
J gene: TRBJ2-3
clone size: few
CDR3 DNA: TGTGCCAGCAACCAGGGGCCAGATACGCAGTATTTT
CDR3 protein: CASNQGPDTQYF

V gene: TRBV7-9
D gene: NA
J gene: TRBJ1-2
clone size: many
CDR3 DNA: TGTGCCAGCAGCTTAGATGTTGATGGCTACACCTTC
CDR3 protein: CASSLDVDGYTF

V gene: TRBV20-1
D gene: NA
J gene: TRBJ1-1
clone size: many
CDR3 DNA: TGCAGTGCACCACCGACCCAGGGGCTGGAAGCTTTCTTT
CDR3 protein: CSAPPTQGLEAFF

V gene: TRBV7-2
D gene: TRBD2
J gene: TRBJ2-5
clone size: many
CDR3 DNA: TGTGCCAGCAGCTTATGGCGGGAGCCAGAGACCCAGTACTTC
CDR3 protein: CASSLWREPETQYF

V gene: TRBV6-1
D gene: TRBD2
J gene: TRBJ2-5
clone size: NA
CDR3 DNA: TGTGCCAGCAGTGGCCTCGGACTAGTACAAGAGACCCAGTACTTC
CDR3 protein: CASSGLGLVQETQYF

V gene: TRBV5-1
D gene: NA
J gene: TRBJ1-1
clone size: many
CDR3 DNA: TGCGCCAGCAGCTTGGAAAGGGTAGACACTGAAGCTTTCTTT
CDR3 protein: CASSLERVDTEAFF

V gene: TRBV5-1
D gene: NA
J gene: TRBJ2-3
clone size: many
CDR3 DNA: TGCGCCAGCAGTCGGGAGTTCACAGATACGCAGTATTTT
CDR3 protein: CASSREFTDTQYF

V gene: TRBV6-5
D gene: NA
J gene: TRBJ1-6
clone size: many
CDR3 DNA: TGTGCCAGCAGAGCCTCGGGAAGAGGGAATAATTCACCCCTCCACTTT
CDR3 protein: CASRASGRGNNSPLHF

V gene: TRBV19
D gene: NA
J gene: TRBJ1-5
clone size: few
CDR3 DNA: TGTGCCAGTAACCCGGGGGGGGGCCCTCGGCCCCAGCATTTT
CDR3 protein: CASNPGGGPRPQHF